This T cell receptor beta chain was observed in a study of CD8 T cells in ankylosing spondylitis. V was pared by 7 bases and J by 4 bases, with 12 bases between. This CDR3 spans 12 amino acids. Germline CDR1 and CDR2: DFQATT and SNEGSKA (reference sequence). TCRdb re-called the 5' RACE reads through MiXCR, storing one row per CDR3 protein. Altogether more than 250,000 distinct CDR3 sequences are present, about 9.9% being singletons, with the ten largest covering around 10%. Study-wide findings and caveats: Peripheral blood held disease-linked clones only at relatively low frequency, and these were CD8+. Several of the motif variants were reported before in synovial fluid and blood from reactive arthritis.

This clonotype occurred many times. Its cognate antigen is unknown. Sequenced input: blood, either unsorted or a sorted T cell fraction (not recorded which). The clonotype comes from a female donor with ankylosing spondylitis or in good health (not recorded which). This sequence joins TRBV20-1 and TRBJ2-3; a possible D gene is TRBD1 (6 bases). In DNA form, the CDR3 reads TGCAGTGGGATACAGGGCCCAGATACGCAGTATTTT. Protein product: CSGIQGPDTQYF.